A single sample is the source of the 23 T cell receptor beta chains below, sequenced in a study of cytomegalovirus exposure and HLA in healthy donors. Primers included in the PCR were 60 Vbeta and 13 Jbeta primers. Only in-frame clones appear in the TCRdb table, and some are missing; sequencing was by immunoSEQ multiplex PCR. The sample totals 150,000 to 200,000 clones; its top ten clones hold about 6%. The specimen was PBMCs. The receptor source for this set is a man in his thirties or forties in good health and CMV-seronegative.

This chain's CDR3 is CASSEYGGVYEQYF. CDR3 coding DNA: TGTGCCAGCAGTGAATATGGGGGCGTATACGAGCAGTACTTC. The chain carries TRBV25-1 and TRBJ2-7, with D possibly TRBD1 on 6 matching bases. From germline, CDR1 is MGHDK and CDR2 SYGVNS. Trimming took off 0 bases at V and 4 bases at J, with 10 bases between the two ends. This CDR3 comprises 14 residues.

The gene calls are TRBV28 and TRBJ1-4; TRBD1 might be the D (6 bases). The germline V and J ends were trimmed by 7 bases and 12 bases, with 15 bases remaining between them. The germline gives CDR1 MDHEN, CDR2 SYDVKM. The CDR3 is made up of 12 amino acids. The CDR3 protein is CASTSQGPQLFF. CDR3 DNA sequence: TGTGCCAGCACCTCACAGGGTCCACAACTGTTTTTT.

CDR3 amino acids: CASSRNGGVGKETQYF. The CDR3 DNA reads TGTGCCAGCAGCCGCAATGGAGGGGTCGGGAAAGAGACCCAGTACTTC. This sequence joins TRBV4-2 and TRBJ2-5; D possibly corresponds to TRBD2 (6 bases). V was shortened by 4 bases and J by 3 bases, with 18 bases between the two germline ends. CDR3 length: 16 residues. CDR1 and CDR2 from the germline V gene are LGHNA and YNFKEQ.

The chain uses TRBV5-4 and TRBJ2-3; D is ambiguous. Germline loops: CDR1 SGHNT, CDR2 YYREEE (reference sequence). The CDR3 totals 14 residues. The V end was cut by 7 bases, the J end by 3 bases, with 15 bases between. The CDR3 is CASGEQPLTDTQYF. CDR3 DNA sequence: TGTGCCAGCGGCGAACAGCCTCTTACAGATACGCAGTATTTT. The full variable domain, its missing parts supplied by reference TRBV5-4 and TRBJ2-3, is ETGVTQSPTHLIKTRGQQVTLRCSSQSGHNTVSWYQQALGQGPQFIFQYYREEENGRGNFPPRFSGLQFPNYSSELNVNALELDDSALYLCASGEQPLTDTQYFGPGTRLTVL.

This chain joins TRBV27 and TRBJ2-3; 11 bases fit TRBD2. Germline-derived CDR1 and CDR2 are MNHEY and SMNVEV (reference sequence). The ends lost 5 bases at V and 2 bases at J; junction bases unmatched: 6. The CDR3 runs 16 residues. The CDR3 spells CASSRGTSGFTDTQYF. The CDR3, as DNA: TGTGCCAGCAGTCGCGGGACTAGCGGATTCACAGATACGCAGTATTTT.

The CDR3 DNA follows: TGTGCCAGCAGTACCCCCCCGCTGACTAACTCCTACAATGAGCAGTTCTTC. Its translation: CASSTPPLTNSYNEQFF. The chain combines TRBV28 with TRBJ2-1; a weak D match, TRBD2 (5 bases). Per the germline V gene, CDR1 is MDHEN and CDR2 is SYDVKM. Deletions cut 5 bases from V and 0 bases from J, with 17 bases between. The CDR3 has 17 amino acids.

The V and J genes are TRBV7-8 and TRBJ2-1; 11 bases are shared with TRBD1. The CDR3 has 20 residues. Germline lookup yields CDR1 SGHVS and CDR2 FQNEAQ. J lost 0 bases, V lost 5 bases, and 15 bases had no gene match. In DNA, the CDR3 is TGTGCCAGCAGCCCCCAGGGGACAGGGGGACGTTGGAGCTCCTACAATGAGCAGTTCTTC. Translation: CASSPQGTGGRWSSYNEQFF.

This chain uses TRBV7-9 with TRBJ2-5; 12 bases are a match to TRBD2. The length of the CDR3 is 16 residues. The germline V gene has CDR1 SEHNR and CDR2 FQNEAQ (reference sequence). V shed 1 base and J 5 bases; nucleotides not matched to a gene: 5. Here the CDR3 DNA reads TGTGCCAGCAGCTTAGAACTAGCGGGGGGTGCCGAGACCCAGTACTTC. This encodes CASSLELAGGAETQYF. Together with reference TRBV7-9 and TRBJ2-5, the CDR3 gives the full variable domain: DTGVSQNPRHKITKRGQNVTFRCDPISEHNRLYWYRQTLGQGPEFLTYFQNEAQLEKSRLLSDRFSAERPKGSFSTLEIQRTEQGDSAMYLCASSLELAGGAETQYFGPGTRLLVL.

The CDR3 reads CASSLAPQRLAGAYEQYF. The DNA for the CDR3 is TGTGCCAGCAGCTTAGCCCCGCAACGACTAGCGGGGGCCTACGAGCAGTACTTC. This sequence joins TRBV7-6 and TRBJ2-7; TRBD2 matches at 12 bases. CDR1 is SGHVS, CDR2 FNYEAQ, per germline. The V and J ends lost 0 bases and 2 bases, in that order; junction bases with no gene match: 8. This CDR3 is 18 amino acids long.

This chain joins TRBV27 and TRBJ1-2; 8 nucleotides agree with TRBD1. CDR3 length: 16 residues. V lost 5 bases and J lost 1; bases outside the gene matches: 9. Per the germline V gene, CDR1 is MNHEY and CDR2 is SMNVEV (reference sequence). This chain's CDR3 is CASSPGQGAINYGYTF. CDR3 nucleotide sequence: TGTGCCAGCAGTCCCGGACAGGGTGCTATTAACTATGGCTACACCTTC.

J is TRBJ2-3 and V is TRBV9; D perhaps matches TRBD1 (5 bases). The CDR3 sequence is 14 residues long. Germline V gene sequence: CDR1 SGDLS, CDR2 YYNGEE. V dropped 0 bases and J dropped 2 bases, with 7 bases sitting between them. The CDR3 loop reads CASSVEQVTDTQYF. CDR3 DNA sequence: TGTGCCAGCAGCGTAGAACAGGTCACAGATACGCAGTATTTT.

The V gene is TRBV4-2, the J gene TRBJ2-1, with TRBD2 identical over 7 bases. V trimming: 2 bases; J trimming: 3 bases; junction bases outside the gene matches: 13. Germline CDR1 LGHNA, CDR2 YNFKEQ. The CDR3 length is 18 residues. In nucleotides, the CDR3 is TGTGCCAGCAGCCAATTCCTTATCGAGCGGGGACTCTACAATGAGCAGTTCTTC. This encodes CASSQFLIERGLYNEQFF.

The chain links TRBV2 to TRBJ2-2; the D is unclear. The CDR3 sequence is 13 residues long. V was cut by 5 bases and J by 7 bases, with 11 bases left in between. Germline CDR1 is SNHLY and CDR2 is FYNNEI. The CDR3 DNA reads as TGTGCCAGCAGTCCGAGCACCCTCGGGGAGCTGTTTTTT. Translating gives CASSPSTLGELFF.

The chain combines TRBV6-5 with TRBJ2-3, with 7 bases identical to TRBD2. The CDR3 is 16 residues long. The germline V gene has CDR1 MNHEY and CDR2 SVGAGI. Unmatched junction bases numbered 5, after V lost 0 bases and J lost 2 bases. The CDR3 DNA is TGTGCCAGCAGTTACTCCGCGGGAGAGTTCACAGATACGCAGTATTTT. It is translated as CASSYSAGEFTDTQYF.

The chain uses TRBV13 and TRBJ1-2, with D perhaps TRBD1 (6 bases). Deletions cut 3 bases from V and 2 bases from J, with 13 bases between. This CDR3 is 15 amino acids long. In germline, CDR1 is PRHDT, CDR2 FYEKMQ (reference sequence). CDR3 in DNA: TGTGCCAGCAGCTTCAGGGGCGCTATCAACTATGGCTACACCTTC. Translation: CASSFRGAINYGYTF.

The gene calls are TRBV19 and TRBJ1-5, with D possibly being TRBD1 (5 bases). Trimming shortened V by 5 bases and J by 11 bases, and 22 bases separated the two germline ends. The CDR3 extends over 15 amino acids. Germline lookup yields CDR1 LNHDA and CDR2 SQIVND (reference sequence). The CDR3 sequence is CASSPGRGRYPAQHF. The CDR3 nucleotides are TGTGCCAGTAGTCCGGGGCGAGGGAGGTATCCGGCCCAGCATTTT.

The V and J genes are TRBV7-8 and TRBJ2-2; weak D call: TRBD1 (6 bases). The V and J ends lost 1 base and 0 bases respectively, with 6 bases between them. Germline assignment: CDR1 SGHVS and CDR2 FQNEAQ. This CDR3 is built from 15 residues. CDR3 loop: CASSLGTANTGELFF. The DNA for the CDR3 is TGTGCCAGCAGCTTAGGGACAGCGAACACCGGGGAGCTGTTTTTT.

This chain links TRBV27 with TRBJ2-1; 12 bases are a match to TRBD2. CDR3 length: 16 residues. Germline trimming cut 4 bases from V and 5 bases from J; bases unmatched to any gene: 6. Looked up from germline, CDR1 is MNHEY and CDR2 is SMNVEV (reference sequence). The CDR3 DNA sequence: TGTGCCAGCAGTTCGCCCTCTAGCGGGGGGGACAATGAGCAGTTCTTC. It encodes CASSSPSSGGDNEQFF.

CDR3 DNA: TGCGCCAGCCGTGGGGACACCTACGAGCAGTACTTC. Its protein product is CASRGDTYEQYF. The chain recombines TRBV10-1 with TRBJ2-7; maybe TRBD1 (6 bases). Trimming shortened V by 8 bases and J by 2 bases, and 10 bases separated the two germline ends. This CDR3 spans 12 amino acids. Germline V gives CDR1 WNHNN, CDR2 SYGVQD (reference sequence).

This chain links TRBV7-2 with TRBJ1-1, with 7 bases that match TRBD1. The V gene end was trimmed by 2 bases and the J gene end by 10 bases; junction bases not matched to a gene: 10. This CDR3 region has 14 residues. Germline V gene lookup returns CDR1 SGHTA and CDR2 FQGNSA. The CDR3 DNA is TGTGCCAGCAGCTTACGGGACAGATATCCGCGAGCTTTCTTT. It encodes CASSLRDRYPRAFF.

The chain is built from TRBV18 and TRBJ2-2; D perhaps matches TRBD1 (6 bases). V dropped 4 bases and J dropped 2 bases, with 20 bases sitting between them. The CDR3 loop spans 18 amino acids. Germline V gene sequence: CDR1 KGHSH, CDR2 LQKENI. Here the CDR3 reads CASSLRQDPRLNTGELFF. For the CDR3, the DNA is TGTGCCAGCTCACTCAGACAGGACCCGCGGCTAAACACCGGGGAGCTGTTTTTT.

The CDR3 sequence: CASSLEELGGYGYTF. In nucleotides, the CDR3 is TGCGCCAGCAGCTTGGAGGAGTTGGGGGGCTATGGCTACACCTTC. The rearrangement joins TRBV5-1 to TRBJ1-2; D perhaps matches TRBD1 (5 bases). This CDR3 has 15 amino acids. V was clipped by 0 bases and J by 4 bases, with 13 bases between them. The germline V gene encodes CDR1 SGHRS and CDR2 YFSETQ. Looking up the rest from reference TRBV5-1 and TRBJ1-2 gives the full variable domain: KAGVTQTPRYLIKTRGQQVTLSCSPISGHRSVSWYQQTPGQGLQFLFEYFSETQRNKGNFPGRFSGRQFSNSRSEMNVSTLELGDSALYLCASSLEELGGYGYTFGSGTRLTVV.

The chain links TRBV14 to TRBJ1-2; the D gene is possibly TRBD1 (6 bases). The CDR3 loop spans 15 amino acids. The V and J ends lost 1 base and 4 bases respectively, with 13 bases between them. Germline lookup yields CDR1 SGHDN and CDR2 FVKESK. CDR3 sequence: CASSQVGGPRYGYTF. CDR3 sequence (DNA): TGTGCCAGCAGCCAAGTCGGGGGGCCTCGCTATGGCTACACCTTC.